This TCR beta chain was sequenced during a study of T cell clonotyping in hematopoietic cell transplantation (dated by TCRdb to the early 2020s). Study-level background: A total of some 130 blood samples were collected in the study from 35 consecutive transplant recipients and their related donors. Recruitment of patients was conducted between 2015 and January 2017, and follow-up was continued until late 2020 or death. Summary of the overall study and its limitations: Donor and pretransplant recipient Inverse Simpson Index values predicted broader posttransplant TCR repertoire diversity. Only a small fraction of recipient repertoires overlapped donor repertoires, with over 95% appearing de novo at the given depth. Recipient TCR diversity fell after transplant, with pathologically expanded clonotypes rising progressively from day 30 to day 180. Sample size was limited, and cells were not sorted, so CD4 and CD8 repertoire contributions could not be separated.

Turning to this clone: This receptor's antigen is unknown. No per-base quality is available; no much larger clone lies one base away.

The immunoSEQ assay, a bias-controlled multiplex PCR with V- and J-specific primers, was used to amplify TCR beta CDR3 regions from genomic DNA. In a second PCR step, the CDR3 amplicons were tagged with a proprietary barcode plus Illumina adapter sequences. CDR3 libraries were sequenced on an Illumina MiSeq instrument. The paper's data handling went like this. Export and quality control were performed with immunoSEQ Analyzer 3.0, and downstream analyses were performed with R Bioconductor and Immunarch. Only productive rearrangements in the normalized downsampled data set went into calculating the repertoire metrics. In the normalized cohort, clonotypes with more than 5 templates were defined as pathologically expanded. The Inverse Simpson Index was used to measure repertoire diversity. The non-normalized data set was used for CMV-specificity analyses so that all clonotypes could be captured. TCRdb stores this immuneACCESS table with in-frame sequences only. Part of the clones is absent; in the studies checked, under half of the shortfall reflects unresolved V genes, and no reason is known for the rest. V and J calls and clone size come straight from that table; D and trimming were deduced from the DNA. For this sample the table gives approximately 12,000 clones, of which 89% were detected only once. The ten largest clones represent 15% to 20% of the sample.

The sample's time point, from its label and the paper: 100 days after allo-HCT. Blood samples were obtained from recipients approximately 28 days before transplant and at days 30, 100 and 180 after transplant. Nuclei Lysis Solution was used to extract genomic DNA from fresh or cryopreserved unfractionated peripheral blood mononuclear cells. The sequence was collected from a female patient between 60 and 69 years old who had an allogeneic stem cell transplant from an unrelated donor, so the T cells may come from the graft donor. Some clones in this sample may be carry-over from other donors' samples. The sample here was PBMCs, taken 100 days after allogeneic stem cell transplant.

Read as DNA, the sequence is TGTGCCAGCCATGAGCACAATTCTTACAATGAGCAGTTCTTC. Protein translation: CASHEHNSYNEQFF. The receptor chain draws on TRBV27 and TRBJ2-1; the D gene cannot be resolved reliably. The germline V gene (reference sequence) supplies CDR1 MNHEY and CDR2 SMNVEV. V is reduced by 8 bases and J by 4 bases, leaving a spacing of 15 bases between them. The CDR3, from cysteine to phenylalanine, totals 14 residues. Left in the record is the CDR3 DNA by itself, 42 bases read in frame from the first base.